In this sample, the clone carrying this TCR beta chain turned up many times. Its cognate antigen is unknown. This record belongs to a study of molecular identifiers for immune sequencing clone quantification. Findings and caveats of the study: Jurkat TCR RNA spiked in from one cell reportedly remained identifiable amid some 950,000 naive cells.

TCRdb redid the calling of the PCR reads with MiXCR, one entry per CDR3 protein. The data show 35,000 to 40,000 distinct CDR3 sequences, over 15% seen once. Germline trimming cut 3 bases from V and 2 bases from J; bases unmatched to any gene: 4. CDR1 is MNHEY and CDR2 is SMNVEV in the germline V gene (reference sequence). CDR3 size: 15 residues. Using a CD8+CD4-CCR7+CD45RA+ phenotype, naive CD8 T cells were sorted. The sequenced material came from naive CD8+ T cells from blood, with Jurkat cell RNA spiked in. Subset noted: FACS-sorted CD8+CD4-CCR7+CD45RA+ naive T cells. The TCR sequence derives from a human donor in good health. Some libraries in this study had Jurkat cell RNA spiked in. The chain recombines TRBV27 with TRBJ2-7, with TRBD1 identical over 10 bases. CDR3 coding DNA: TGTGCCAGCAGTTTTTCAGGACAGGGGGCCTACGAGCAGTACTTC. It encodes CASSFSGQGAYEQYF.